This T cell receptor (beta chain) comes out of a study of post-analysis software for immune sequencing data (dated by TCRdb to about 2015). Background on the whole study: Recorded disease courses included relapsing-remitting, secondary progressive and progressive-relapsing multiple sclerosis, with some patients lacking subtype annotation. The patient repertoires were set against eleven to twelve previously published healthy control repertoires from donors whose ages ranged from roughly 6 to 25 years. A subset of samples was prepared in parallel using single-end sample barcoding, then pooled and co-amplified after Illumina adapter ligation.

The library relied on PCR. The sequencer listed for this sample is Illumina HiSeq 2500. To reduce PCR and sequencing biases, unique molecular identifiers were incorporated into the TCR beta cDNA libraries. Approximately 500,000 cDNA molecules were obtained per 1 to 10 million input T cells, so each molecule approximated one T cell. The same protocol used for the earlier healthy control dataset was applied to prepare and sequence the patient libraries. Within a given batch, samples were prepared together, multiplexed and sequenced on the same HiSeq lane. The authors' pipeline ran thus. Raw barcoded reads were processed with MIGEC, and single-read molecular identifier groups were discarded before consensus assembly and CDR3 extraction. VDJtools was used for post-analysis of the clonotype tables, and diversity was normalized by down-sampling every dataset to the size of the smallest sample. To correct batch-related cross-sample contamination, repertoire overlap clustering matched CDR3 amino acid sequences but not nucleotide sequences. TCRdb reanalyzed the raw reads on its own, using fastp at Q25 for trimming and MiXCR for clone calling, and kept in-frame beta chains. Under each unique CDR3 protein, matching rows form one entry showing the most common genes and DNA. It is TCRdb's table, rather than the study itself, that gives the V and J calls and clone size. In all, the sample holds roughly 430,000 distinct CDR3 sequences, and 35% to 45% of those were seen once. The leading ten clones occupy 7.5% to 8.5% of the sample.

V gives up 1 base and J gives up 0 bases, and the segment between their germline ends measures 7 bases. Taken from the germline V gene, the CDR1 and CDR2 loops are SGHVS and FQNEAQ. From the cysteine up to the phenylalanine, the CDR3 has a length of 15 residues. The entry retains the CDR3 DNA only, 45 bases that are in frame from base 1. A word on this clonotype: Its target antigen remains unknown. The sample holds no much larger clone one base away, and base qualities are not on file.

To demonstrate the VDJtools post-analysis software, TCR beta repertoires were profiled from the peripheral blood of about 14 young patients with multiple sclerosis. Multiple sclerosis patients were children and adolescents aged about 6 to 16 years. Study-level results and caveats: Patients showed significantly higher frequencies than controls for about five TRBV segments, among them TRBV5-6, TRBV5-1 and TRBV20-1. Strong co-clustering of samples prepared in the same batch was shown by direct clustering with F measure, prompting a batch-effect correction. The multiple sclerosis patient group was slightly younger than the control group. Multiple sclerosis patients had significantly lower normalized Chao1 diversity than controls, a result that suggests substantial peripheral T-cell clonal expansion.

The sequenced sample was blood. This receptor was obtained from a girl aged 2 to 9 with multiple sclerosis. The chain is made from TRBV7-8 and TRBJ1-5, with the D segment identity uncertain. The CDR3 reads CASSLGSTSNQPQHF. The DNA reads TGTGCCAGCAGCTTAGGCAGTACTAGCAATCAGCCCCAGCATTTT.